This T cell receptor beta chain originates from a study of radiation and T cells in renal cell carcinoma. Study-wide context: Nephrectomy followed 15 Gy stereotactic body radiation by 4 weeks.

For this clone: As yet, its antigen is unknown.

General observations from the study: Pretreatment tumor biopsies were lacking, so baseline clonotypes are unknown. Top tumor clonotypes rose in blood 2 weeks post-radiation, then contracted.

Sequencing used immunoSEQ multiplex PCR; TCRdb keeps in-frame clones, though not all of them. This table holds 100,000 to 150,000 clones, 70% to 90% found once. The time point was: blood 2 weeks post-SBRT. Stated treatment: 15 Gy SBRT to primary tumor, nephrectomy 4 weeks later. The patient's renal cell carcinoma had clear cell pathology. The sequencing here drew on blood, taken from a patient whose treatment included radiotherapy and nephrectomy. The sequence derives from a woman in her seventies with renal cell carcinoma.

Here the CDR3 DNA reads TGTGCCAGCATCGGGCCCGACTCTGGAAACACCATATATTTT. It translates to CASIGPDSGNTIYF. The rearrangement links TRBV28 to TRBJ1-3; unclear D gene. The CDR3 has 14 amino acids. Trimming cost V 7 bases and J 0 bases, with 10 bases left between them. The germline CDR1 and CDR2 sequences are MDHEN and SYDVKM.